This T cell receptor (beta chain) is drawn from a study of shared clonotypes between healthy human individuals. Overall study context: Each donor had three CD4 naive, three CD4 memory, two CD8 naive and one CD8 memory plate. General study results and limits: Shared clonotypes: approximately 4.5% naive CD4, around 3.4% naive CD8, 2.3% memory CD4, 0.35% to 0.5% memory CD8.

With respect to this clone: No antigen is known for it. The identical CDR3 is also encoded by other nucleotide sequences in the sample.

Naive CD8 cells comprised CD45RO-negative, CCR7-positively selected cells, excluding terminally differentiated effector memory CD45RA+ cells. Assay runs were performed at deep level. Sorted subsets were amplified in replicate PCRs using approximately 0.2 ug DNA, about 30,000 T cell genomes. Using immunoSEQ multiplex PCR, the repertoire was profiled, and TCRdb retains in-frame clones only, with some absent. This table has about 2.2 million clones, just under 95% appearing once. Germline CDR1 reads SGHAT; CDR2 reads FQNNGV. Trimming removed 5 bases from V and 4 bases from J, with 9 bases in between. This CDR3 comprises 12 residues.

The chain uses TRBV11-2 and TRBJ2-7; D call uncertain. The receptor was derived from a man between 18 and 29 years old in good health. Some clones in this sample may be carry-over from other donors' samples. The sample comprised naive CD8+ T cells from PBMCs. The chain's CDR3 is CASSPAAYEQYF. CDR3 bases: TGTGCCAGCAGCCCCGCTGCATACGAGCAGTACTTC.